One T cell receptor (beta chain) is described in this entry. Its antigen is still unknown. The germline gene is not matched at one end of the junction; a read error may be the cause. The CDR3 has 16 residues. Germline values: CDR1 SEHNR, CDR2 FQNEAQ (reference sequence). Naive CD8 library inputs spanned about 17,000 to 1,100,000 sorted cells and 10%, 30% or 50% RNA. Naive CD8 T cells were picked out by sorting for CD8+CD4-CCR7+CD45RA+. The entry originates in a study of molecular identifiers for immune sequencing clone quantification. Across the whole study: Replicates split RNA from approximately 22,000 or 94,000 naive CD8 cells five ways, and the researchers sequenced four portions.

Study results and caveats: Sharing of a barcode by identical TCR molecules could cause highly expanded clone sizes to be underestimated.

TCRdb independently ran MiXCR on the PCR reads; one entry per CDR3 protein. This repertoire shows under 85,000 distinct CDR3 sequences, about a sixth found once; its top ten account for roughly 1.5%. The sequence was obtained from a human donor in good health. Some libraries in this study had Jurkat cell RNA spiked in. Sequencing used naive CD8+ T cells from blood, with Jurkat cell RNA spiked in. Subset of the sample: FACS-sorted CD8+CD4-CCR7+CD45RA+ naive T cells. V and J are TRBV7-9 and TRBJ2-7, with TRBD2 identical over 7 bases. The CDR3: CASSLEFGGSIDEQYF. The CDR3 DNA sequence: TGCGCCAGCAGCTTAGAATTCGGCGGGAGCATCGACGAGCAGTACTTC.